Here is one TCR beta chain with its context. This sample is drawn from a study of cytomegalovirus exposure and HLA in healthy donors. PCR involved 60 Vbeta and 13 Jbeta primers. Sequencing used immunoSEQ multiplex PCR; TCRdb keeps in-frame clones, though not all of them. The data hold some 160,000 clones, with over 60% observed a single time. Germline V gene sequence: CDR1 SGHAT, CDR2 FQDESV (reference sequence). Trimming cost V 3 bases and J 5 bases, with 10 bases left between them. This CDR3 region has 13 residues. V and J are TRBV11-1 and TRBJ1-1; D is uncertain. The TCR sequence derives from a woman aged 35 to 49 in good health and CMV-seronegative. The sample comprised PBMCs. For the CDR3, the DNA is TGTGCCAGCAGCTTGGGTCGCGGGACTGAAGCTTTCTTT. It encodes CASSLGRGTEAFF.